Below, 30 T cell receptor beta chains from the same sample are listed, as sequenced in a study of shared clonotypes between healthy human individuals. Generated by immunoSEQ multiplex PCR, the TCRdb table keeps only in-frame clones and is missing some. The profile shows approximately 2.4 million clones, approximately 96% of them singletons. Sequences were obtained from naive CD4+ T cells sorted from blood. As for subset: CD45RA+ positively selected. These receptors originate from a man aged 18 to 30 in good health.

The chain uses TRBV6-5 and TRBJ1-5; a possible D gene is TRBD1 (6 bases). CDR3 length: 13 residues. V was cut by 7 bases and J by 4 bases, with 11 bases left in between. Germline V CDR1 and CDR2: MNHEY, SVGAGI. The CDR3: CASTQGGNQPQHF. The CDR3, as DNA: TGTGCCAGCACCCAAGGGGGGAATCAGCCCCAGCATTTT.

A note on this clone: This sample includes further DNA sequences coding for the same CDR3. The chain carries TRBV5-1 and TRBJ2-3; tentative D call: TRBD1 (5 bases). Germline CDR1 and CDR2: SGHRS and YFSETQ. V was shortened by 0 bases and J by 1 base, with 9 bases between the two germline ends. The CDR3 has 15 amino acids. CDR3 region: CASSLGGGGTDTQYF. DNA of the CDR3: TGCGCCAGCAGCTTGGGGGGCGGCGGCACAGATACGCAGTATTTT.

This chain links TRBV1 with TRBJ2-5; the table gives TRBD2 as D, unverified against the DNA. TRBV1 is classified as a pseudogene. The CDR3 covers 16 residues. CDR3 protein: CTSKKGGIEDSWAQYF. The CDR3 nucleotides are TGCACCAGCAAAAAGGGGGGGATAGAGGACTCGTGGGCCCAGTACTTC.

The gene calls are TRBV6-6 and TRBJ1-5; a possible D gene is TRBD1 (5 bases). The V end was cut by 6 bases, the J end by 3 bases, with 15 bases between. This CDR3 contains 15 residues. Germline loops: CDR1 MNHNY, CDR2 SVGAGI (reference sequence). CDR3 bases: TGTGCCAGCAGACTACCAGGGCAGGACAATCAGCCCCAGCATTTT. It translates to CASRLPGQDNQPQHF.

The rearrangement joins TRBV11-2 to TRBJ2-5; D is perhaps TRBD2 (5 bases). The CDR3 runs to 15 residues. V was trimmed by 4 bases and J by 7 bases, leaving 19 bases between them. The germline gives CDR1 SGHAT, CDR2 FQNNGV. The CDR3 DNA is TGTGCCAGCAGCTCGCGGGTTACCGGCCTTGGGACCCAGTACTTC. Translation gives CASSSRVTGLGTQYF.

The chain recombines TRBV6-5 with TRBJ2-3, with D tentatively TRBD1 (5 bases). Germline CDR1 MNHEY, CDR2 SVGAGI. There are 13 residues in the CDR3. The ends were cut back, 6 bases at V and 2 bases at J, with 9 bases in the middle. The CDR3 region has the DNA TGTGCCAGCAGAAAGACAGACACAGATACGCAGTATTTT. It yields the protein CASRKTDTDTQYF.

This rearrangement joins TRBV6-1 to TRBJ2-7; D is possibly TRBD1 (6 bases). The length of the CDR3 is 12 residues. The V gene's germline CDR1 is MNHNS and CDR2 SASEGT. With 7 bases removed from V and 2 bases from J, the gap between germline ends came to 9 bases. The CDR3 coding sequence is TGTGCCAGCAAGGGGGACCCCTACGAGCAGTACTTC. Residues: CASKGDPYEQYF.

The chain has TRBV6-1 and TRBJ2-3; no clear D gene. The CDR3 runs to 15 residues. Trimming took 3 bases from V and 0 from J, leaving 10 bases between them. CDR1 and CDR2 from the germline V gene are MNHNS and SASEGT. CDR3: CASSETSLSTDTQYF. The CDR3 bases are TGTGCCAGCAGTGAGACGTCCCTGAGCACAGATACGCAGTATTTT.

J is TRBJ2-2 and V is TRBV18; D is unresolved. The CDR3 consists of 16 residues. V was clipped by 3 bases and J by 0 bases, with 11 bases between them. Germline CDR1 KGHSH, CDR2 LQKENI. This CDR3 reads CASSPFVRSNTGELFF. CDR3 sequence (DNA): TGTGCCAGCTCACCGTTCGTACGTTCGAACACCGGGGAGCTGTTTTTT.

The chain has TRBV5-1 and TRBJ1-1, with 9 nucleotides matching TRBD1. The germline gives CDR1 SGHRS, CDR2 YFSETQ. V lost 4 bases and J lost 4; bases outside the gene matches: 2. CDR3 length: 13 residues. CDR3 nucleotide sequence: TGCGCCAGCAGCGGGACAGGGTCCACTGAAGCTTTCTTT. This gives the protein CASSGTGSTEAFF.

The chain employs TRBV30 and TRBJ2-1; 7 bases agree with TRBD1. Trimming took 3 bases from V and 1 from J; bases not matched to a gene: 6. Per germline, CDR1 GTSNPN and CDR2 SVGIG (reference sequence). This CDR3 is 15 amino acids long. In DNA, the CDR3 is TGTGCCTGGAGCCCGGACAGGCCGTCCTACAATGAGCAGTTCTTC. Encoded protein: CAWSPDRPSYNEQFF.

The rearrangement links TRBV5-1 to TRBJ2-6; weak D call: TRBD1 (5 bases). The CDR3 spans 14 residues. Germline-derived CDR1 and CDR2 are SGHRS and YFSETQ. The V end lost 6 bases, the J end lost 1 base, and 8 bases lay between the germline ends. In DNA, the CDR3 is TGCGCCAGCATTGGGGCTTCTGGGGCCAACGTCCTGACTTTC. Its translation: CASIGASGANVLTF.

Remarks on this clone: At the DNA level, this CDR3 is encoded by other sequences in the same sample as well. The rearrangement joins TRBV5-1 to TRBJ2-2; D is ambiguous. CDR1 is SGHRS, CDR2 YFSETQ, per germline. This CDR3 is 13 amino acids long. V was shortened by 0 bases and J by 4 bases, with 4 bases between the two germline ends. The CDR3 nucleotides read TGCGCCAGCAGCTTGGACTTCACCGGGGAGCTGTTTTTT. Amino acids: CASSLDFTGELFF.

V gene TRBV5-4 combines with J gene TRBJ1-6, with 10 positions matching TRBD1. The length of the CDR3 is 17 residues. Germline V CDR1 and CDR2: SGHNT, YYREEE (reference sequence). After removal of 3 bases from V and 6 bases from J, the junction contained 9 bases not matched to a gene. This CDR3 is CASSSAGGQGFNSPLHF. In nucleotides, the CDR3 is TGTGCCAGCAGCTCGGCTGGGGGACAGGGGTTTAATTCACCCCTCCACTTT.

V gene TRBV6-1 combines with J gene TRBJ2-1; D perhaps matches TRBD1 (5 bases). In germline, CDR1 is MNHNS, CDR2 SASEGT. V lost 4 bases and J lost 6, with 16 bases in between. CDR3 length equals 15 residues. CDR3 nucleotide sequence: TGTGCCAGCAGTGGTGGGGCGAGACACTCCAATGAGCAGTTCTTC. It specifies CASSGGARHSNEQFF.

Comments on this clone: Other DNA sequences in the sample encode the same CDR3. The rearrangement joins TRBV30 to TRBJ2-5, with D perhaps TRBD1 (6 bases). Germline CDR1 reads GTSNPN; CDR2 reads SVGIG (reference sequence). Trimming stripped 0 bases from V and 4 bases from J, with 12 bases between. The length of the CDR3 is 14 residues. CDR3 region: CAWSVGAGGETQYF. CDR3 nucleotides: TGTGCCTGGAGTGTGGGGGCAGGAGGAGAGACCCAGTACTTC.

The CDR3 nucleotides read TGTGCCAGCTCACTAGCAGGGGGCTCCGAAAACACCATATATTTT. It codes for CASSLAGGSENTIYF. The chain links TRBV18 to TRBJ1-3; 8 nucleotides line up with TRBD1. Per the germline V gene, CDR1 is KGHSH and CDR2 is LQKENI. J lost 6 bases, V lost 4 bases, and 8 bases had no gene match. The CDR3 length is 15 residues. The full variable domain, with the rest looked up from reference TRBV18 and TRBJ1-3, is NAGVMQNPRHLVRRRGQEARLRCSPMKGHSHVYWYRQLPEEGLKFMVYLQKENIIDESGMPKERFSAEFPKEGPSILRIQQVVRGDSAAYFCASSLAGGSENTIYFGEGSWLTVV.

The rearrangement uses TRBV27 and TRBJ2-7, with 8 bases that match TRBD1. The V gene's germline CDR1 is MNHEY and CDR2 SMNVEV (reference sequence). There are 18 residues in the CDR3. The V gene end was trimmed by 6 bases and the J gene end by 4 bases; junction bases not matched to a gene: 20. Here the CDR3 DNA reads TGTGCCAGCAGCCCCGGGACAGGTAAACGATTCAACGCTTACGAGCAGTACTTC. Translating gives CASSPGTGKRFNAYEQYF.

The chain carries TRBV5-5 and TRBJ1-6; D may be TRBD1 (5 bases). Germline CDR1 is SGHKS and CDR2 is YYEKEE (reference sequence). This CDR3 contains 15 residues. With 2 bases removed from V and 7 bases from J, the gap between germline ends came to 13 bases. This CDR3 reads CASSLYSGANSPLHF. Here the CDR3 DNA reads TGTGCCAGCAGCTTATATTCTGGGGCCAATTCACCCCTCCACTTT.

CDR3 bases: TGTGCCAGCAGCCAAGATAGCTCACTAGCGGGAATCACAGATACGCAGTATTTT. Encoded protein: CASSQDSSLAGITDTQYF. This sequence joins TRBV4-2 and TRBJ2-3; 10 bases map to TRBD2. This CDR3 has 18 amino acids. The germline gives CDR1 LGHNA, CDR2 YNFKEQ. V dropped 0 bases and J dropped 2; count of bases not matched to a gene: 8.

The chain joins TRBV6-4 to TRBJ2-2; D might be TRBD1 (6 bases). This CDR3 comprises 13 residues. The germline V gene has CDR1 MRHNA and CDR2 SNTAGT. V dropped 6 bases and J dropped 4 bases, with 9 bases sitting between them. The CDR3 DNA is TGTGCCAGCAGGGACAGCCGCACCGGGGAGCTGTTTTTT. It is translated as CASRDSRTGELFF.

CDR3: CAISGLADEQYF. CDR3 DNA sequence: TGTGCCATCAGTGGACTGGCGGACGAGCAGTACTTC. The rearrangement links TRBV10-3 to TRBJ2-7, with D uncertain. The germline V gene has CDR1 ENHRY and CDR2 SYGVKD. This CDR3 region has 12 residues. V was cut by 4 bases and J by 5 bases, with 9 bases left in between.

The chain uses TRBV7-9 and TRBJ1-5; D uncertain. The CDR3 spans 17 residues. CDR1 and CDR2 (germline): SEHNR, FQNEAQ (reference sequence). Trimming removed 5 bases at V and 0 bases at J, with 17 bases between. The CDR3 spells CASSRLTAGISNQPQHF. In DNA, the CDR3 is TGTGCCAGCAGCCGACTTACGGCCGGGATTAGCAATCAGCCCCAGCATTTT.

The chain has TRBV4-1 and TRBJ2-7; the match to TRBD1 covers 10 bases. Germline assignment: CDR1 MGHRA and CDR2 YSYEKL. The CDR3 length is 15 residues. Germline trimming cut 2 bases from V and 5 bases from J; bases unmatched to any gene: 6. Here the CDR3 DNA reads TGCGCCAGCAGCCAAATGGGACAGGGGAGCCACGAGCAGTACTTC. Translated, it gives CASSQMGQGSHEQYF.

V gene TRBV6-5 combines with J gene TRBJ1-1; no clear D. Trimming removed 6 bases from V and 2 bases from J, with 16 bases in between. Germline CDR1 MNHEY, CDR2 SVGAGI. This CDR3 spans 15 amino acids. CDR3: CASSPISRLNTEAFF. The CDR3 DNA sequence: TGTGCCAGCAGCCCCATCTCTCGACTTAACACTGAAGCTTTCTTT.

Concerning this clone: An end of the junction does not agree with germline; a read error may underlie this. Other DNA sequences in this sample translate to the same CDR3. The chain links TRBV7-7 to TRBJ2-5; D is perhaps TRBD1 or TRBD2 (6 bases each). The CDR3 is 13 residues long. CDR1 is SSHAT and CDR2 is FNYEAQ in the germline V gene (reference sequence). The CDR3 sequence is CASSGQGGETQYF. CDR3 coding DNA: TGTGCTAGCAGCGGGCAAGGGGGTGAGACCCAGTACTTC. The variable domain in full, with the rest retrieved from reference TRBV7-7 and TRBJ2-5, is GAGVSQSPRYKVTKRGQDVTLRCDPISSHATLYWYQQALGQGPEFLTYFNYEAQPDKSGLPSDRFSAERPEGSISTLTIQRTEQRDSAMYRCASSGQGGETQYFGPGTRLLVL.

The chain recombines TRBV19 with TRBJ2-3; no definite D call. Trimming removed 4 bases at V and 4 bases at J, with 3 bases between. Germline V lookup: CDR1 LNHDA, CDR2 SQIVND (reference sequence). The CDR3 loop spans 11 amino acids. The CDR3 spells CASSNADTQYF. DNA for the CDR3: TGTGCCAGTAGTAACGCAGATACGCAGTATTTT.

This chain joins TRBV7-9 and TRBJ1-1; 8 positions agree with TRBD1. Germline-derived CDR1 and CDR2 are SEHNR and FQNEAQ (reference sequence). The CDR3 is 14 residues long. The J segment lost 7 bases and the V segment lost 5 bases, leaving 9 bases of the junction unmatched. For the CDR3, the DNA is TGTGCCAGCAGCACAACTCAGGGGGCAAGTGAAGCTTTCTTT. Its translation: CASSTTQGASEAFF.

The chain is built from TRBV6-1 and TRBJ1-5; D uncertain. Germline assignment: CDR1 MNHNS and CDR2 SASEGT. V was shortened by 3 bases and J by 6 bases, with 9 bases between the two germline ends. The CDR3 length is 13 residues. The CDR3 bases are TGTGCCAGCAGTGAGGTCCCGAGTCAGCCCCAGCATTTT. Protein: CASSEVPSQPQHF.

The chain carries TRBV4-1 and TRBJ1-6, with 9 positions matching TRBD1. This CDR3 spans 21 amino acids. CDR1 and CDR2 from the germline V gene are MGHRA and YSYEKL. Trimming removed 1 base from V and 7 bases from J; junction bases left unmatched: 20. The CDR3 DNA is TGCGCCAGCAGCCAAGTCTCAGGGACAGGGACGGGCTGGAGGGCGAATTCACCCCTCCACTTT. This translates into CASSQVSGTGTGWRANSPLHF.